This T cell receptor beta chain was sequenced for a study of T cell repertoires in cytomegalovirus infection. Whole-study context: Evidence of both CMV infection and a matching HLA type came from public TCR beta signatures. Findings and caveats of the study: Using cumulative public TCR beta family frequency, the authors identified those who carried CMV together with the relevant HLA. It was HLA-C-restricted CMV-specific TCR beta clonotypes that dominated the response ex vivo.

The CDR3 covers 11 residues. With V trimmed by 6 bases and J by 6 bases, 2 bases remained unmatched. Germline values: CDR1 SQVTM, CDR2 ANQGSEA. Concerning this clonotype itself: Its antigen remains unidentified.

TCRdb re-derived calls from the reads in MiXCR, one entry per CDR3 protein. Of about 260,000 distinct CDR3 sequences in the sample, around 15% were seen once. This TCR came from a human donor in good health (CMV status not recorded). Some clones in this sample may be carry-over from other donors' samples. Sequencing was carried out using PBMCs. The chain employs TRBV29-1 and TRBJ2-4; 7 bases fit TRBD2. CDR3 loop: CSVRLANIQYF. For the CDR3, the DNA is TGCAGCGTCCGACTAGCAAACATTCAGTACTTC.